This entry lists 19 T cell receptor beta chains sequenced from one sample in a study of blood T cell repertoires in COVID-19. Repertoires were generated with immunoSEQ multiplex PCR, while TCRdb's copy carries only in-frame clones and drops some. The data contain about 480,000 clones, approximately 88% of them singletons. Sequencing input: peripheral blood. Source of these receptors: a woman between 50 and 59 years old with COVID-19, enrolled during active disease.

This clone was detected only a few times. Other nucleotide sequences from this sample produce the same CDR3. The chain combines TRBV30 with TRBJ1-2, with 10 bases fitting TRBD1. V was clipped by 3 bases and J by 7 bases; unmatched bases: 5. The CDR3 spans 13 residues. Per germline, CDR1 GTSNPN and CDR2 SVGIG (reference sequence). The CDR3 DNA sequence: TGTGCCTGGAGCGGGACAGGGGATGGTGGCTACACCTTC. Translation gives CAWSGTGDGGYTF.

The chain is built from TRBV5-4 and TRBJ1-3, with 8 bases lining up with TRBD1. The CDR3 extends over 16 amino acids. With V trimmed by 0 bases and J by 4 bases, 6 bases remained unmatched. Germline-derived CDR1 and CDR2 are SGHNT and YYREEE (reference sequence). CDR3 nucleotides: TGTGCCAGCAGCTTGGGGCAGGGGGCTTTCGGAAACACCATATATTTT. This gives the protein CASSLGQGAFGNTIYF.

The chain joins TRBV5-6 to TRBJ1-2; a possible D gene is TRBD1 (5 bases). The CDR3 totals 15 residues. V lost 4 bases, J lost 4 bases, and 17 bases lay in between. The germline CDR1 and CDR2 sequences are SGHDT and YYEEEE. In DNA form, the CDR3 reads TGTGCCAGCAGCACCGACAGAATTTCTAGCTATGGCTACACCTTC. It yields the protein CASSTDRISSYGYTF.

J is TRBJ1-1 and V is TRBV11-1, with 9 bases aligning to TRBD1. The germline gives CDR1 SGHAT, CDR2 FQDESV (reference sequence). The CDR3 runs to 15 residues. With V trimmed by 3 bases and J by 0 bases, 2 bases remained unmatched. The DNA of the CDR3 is TGTGCCAGCAGCTTCGGGACAGGGATGAACACTGAAGCTTTCTTT. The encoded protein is CASSFGTGMNTEAFF.

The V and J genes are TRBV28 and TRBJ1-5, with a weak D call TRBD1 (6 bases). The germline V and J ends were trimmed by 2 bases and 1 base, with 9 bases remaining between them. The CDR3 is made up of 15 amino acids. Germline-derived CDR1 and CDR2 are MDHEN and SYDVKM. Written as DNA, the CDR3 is TGTGCCAGCAGTTTAAGGCAGGGGAGCAATCAGCCCCAGCATTTT. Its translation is CASSLRQGSNQPQHF.

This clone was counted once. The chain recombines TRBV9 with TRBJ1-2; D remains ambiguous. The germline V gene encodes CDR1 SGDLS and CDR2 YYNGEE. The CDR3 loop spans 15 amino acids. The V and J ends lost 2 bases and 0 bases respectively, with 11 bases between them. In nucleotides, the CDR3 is TGTGCCAGCAGCGTTGATCCCAGGTCTAACTATGGCTACACCTTC. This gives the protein CASSVDPRSNYGYTF.

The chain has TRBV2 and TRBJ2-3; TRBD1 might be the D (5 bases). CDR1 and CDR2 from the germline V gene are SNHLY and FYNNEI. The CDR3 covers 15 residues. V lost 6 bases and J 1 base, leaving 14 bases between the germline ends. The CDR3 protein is CASSARGIGTDTQYF. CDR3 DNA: TGTGCCAGCAGCGCTAGGGGTATCGGCACAGATACGCAGTATTTT.

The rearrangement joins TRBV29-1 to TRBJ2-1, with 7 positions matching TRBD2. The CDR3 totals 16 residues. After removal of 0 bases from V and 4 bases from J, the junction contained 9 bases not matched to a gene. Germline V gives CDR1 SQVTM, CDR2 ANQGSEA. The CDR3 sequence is CSVEDLGGTKYNEQFF. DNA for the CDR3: TGCAGCGTTGAAGATCTGGGGGGGACTAAGTACAATGAGCAGTTCTTC.

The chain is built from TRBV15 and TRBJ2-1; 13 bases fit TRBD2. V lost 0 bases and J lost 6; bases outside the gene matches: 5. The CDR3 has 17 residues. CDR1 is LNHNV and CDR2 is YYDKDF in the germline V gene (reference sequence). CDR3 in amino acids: CATSRELAGGRFNEQFF. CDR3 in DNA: TGTGCCACCAGCAGAGAACTAGCGGGGGGGAGATTCAATGAGCAGTTCTTC.

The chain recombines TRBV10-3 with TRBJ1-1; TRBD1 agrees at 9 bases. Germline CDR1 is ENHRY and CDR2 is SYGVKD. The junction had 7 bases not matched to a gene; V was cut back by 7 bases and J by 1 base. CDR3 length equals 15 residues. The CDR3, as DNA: TGTGCCATCACCTCCTCGGGACAGGGGAACACTGAAGCTTTCTTT. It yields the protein CAITSSGQGNTEAFF.

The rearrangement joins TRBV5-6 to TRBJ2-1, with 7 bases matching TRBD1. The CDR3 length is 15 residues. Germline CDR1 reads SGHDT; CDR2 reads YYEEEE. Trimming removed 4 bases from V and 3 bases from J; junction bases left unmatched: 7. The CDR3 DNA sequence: TGTGCCAGCAGCCTGATGACAGGGAACTACAATGAGCAGTTCTTC. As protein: CASSLMTGNYNEQFF.

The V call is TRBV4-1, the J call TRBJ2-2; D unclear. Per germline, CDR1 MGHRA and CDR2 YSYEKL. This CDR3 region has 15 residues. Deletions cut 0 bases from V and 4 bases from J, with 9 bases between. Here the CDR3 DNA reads TGCGCCAGCAGCCAAGATGAACTTACCACCGGGGAGCTGTTTTTT. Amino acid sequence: CASSQDELTTGELFF.

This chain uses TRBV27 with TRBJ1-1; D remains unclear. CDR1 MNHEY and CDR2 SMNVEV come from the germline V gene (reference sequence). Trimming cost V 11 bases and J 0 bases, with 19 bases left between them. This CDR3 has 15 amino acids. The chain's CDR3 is CASQEVRKLNTEAFF. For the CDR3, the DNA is TGTGCCTCCCAGGAGGTTCGTAAGCTGAACACTGAAGCTTTCTTT.

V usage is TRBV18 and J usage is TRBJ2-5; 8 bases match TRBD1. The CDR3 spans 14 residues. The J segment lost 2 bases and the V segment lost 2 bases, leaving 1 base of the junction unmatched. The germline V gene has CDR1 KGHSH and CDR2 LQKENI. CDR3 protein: CASSPGDRQETQYF. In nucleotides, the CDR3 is TGTGCCAGCTCACCAGGGGACAGGCAAGAGACCCAGTACTTC.

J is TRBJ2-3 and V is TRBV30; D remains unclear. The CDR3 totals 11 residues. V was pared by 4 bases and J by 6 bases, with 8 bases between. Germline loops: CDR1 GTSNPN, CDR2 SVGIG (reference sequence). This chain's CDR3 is CAWTRSDTQYF. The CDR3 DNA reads TGTGCCTGGACGCGTTCCGATACGCAGTATTTT. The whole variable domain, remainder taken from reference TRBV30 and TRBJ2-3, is SQTIHQWPATLVQPVGSPLSLECTVEGTSNPNLYWYRQAAGRGLQLLFYSVGIGQISSEVPQNLSASRPQDRQFILSSKKLLLSDSGFYLCAWTRSDTQYFGPGTRLTVL.

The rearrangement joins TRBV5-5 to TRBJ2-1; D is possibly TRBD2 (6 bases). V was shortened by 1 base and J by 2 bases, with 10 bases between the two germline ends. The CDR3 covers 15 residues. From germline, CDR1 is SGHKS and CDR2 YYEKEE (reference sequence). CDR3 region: CASSLFRGAYNEQFF. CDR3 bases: TGTGCCAGCAGCTTGTTCCGCGGGGCCTACAATGAGCAGTTCTTC.

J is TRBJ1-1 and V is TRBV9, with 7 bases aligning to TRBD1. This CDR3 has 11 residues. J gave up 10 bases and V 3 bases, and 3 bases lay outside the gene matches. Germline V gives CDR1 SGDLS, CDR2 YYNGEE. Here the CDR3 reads CASSGDSRAFF. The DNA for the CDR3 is TGTGCCAGCAGCGGGGACAGCAGAGCTTTCTTT.

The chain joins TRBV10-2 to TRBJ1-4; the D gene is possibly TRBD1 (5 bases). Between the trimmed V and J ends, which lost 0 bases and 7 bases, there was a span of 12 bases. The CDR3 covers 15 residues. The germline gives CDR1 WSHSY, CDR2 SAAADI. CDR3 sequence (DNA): TGCGCCAGCAGTGAGTCGACTCAGGGCTTTGAAAAACTGTTTTTT. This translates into CASSESTQGFEKLFF.

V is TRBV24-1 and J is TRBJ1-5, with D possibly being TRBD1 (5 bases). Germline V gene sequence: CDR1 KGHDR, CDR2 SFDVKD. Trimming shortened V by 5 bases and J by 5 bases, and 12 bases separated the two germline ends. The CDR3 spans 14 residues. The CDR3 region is CATSAHGGDQPQHF. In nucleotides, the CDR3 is TGTGCCACCAGTGCTCATGGGGGGGATCAGCCCCAGCATTTT.